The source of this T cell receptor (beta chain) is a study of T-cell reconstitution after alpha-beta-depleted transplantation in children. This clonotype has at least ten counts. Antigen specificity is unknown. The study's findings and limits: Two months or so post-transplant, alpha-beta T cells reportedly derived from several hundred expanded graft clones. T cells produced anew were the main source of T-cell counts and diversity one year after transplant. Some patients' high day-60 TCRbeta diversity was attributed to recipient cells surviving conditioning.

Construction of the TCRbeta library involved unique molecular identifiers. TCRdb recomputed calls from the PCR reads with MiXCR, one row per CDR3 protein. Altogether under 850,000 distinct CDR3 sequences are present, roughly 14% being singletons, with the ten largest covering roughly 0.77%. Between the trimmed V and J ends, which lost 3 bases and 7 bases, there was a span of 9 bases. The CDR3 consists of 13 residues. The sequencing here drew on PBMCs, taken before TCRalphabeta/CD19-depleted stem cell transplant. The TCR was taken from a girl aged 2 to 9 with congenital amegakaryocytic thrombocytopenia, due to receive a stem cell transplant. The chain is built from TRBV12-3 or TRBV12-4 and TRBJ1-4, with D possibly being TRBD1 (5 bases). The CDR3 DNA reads TGTGCCAGCAGTTTGATGGGGCCTGAAAAACTGTTTTTT. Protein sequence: CASSLMGPEKLFF.